One and the same sample provided the 24 T cell receptor beta chains below, sequenced in a study of identical twins. TCRdb analysed the 5' RACE reads with MiXCR anew, one entry per CDR3 protein. The sample has some 250,000 distinct CDR3 sequences; about an eighth are singletons. This sample was shared with a second study, whose subject was yellow fever vaccine responses in identical twins.

The sequencing sample was made of memory (CD45RO+) T cells sorted from blood. Receptors originate from a woman younger than 30 in good health.

The rearrangement joins TRBV20-1 to TRBJ2-3; 9 bases agree with TRBD2. The CDR3 contains 17 residues. The trim removed 8 bases at V and 5 bases at J, leaving 20 bases unmatched. From germline, CDR1 is DFQATT and CDR2 SNEGSKA (reference sequence). In DNA, the CDR3 is TGCAGTACGAAGAGGGCTCGCGGGAGGGCCAGAGAAGATACGCAGTATTTT. Translating it yields CSTKRARGRAREDTQYF.

The table lists this clonotype with many counts. The chain links TRBV29-1 to TRBJ2-5; 8 nucleotides line up with TRBD2. Trimming took 4 bases from V and 4 from J; bases not matched to a gene: 2. This CDR3 has 12 residues. Germline lookup yields CDR1 SQVTM and CDR2 ANQGSEA. The CDR3 bases are TGCAGCGTTGCAACTAGCGGAGAGACCCAGTACTTC. Encoded protein: CSVATSGETQYF.

This clonotype has at least ten counts. The chain couples TRBV12-3 or TRBV12-4 to TRBJ2-2; D unclear. CDR3 length: 16 amino acids. Between the trimmed V and J ends, which lost 5 bases and 0 bases, there was a span of 13 bases. In DNA form, the CDR3 reads TGTGCCAGCAGTCCCCTGGGCAGCCCGAACACCGGGGAGCTGTTTTTT. It specifies CASSPLGSPNTGELFF.

The rearrangement links TRBV10-3 to TRBJ2-1; 7 positions agree with TRBD2. From germline, CDR1 is ENHRY and CDR2 SYGVKD. The CDR3 is 17 residues long. With 9 bases clipped from V and 4 bases from J, the junction kept 18 bases outside the gene matches. CDR3 in amino acids: CAIAKVGGGLQYNEQFF. CDR3 coding DNA: TGTGCCATAGCCAAAGTGGGCGGGGGACTGCAGTACAATGAGCAGTTCTTC.

This clonotype was counted ten times or more. This chain links TRBV20-1 with TRBJ2-1; possibly TRBD1 or TRBD2 for D (6 bases each). Germline CDR1 DFQATT, CDR2 SNEGSKA (reference sequence). Trimming left V 6 bases short and J 4 bases short, with 16 bases between. The CDR3 is made up of 14 amino acids. CDR3 nucleotides: TGCAGTGCGGGGGGCAGCCGAGGGTACAATGAGCAGTTCTTC. Translated: CSAGGSRGYNEQFF.

The chain is built from TRBV3-1 and TRBJ1-4; no firm D call. CDR1 and CDR2 from the germline V gene are LGHDT and YNNKEL (reference sequence). There are 12 residues in the CDR3. Trimming stripped 7 bases from V and 6 bases from J, with 9 bases between. The CDR3 bases are TGTGCCAGCAAAGGCGGGGATGAAAAACTGTTTTTT. Its protein is CASKGGDEKLFF.

The gene calls are TRBV28 and TRBJ1-2; TRBD1 aligns across 7 bases. Germline V gene lookup returns CDR1 MDHEN and CDR2 SYDVKM. CDR3 length: 14 residues. With V trimmed by 8 bases and J by 7 bases, 13 bases remained unmatched. The CDR3: CASHRSPGGSGYTF. The CDR3 region has the DNA TGTGCCAGCCACCGGTCTCCAGGGGGATCTGGCTACACCTTC.

In nucleotides, the CDR3 is TGTGCCACCAGTGATTCAGGGCAGGGAATCACCGGGGAGCTGTTTTTT. Its protein is CATSDSGQGITGELFF. The chain uses TRBV24-1 and TRBJ2-2, with TRBD1 as a possible D gene (5 bases). Trimming shortened V by 2 bases and J by 4 bases, and 13 bases separated the two germline ends. Germline V gene lookup returns CDR1 KGHDR and CDR2 SFDVKD. The CDR3 runs 16 residues.

The sample holds a few counts of this clonotype. The V call is TRBV24-1, the J call TRBJ1-6, with 11 bases matching TRBD1. V lost 7 bases and J lost 7; bases outside the gene matches: 8. The CDR3 runs 16 residues. Per the germline V gene, CDR1 is KGHDR and CDR2 is SFDVKD. The CDR3 coding sequence is TGTGCCACCAGCGCTGCGGGACAGGGGGACAATTCACCCCTCCACTTT. As protein: CATSAAGQGDNSPLHF.

The rearrangement uses TRBV7-6 and TRBJ2-2; TRBD2 aligns across 7 bases. Germline values: CDR1 SGHVS, CDR2 FNYEAQ. This CDR3 region has 16 residues. V was pared by 0 bases and J by 5 bases, with 6 bases of the junction left unmatched. CDR3: CASSLAASGGTGELFF. Here the CDR3 DNA reads TGTGCCAGCAGCTTAGCGGCTAGCGGAGGAACCGGGGAGCTGTTTTTT. The complete variable domain, with remaining parts taken from reference TRBV7-6 and TRBJ2-2, reads GAGVSQSPRYKVTKRGQDVALRCDPISGHVSLYWYRQALGQGPEFLTYFNYEAQQDKSGLPNDRFSAERPEGSISTLTIQRTEQRDSAMYRCASSLAASGGTGELFFGEGSRLTVL.

This clonotype was observed a few times. This chain uses TRBV27 with TRBJ2-7; D is possibly TRBD2 (6 bases). Trimming stripped 4 bases from V and 4 bases from J, with 14 bases between. CDR1 is MNHEY and CDR2 is SMNVEV in the germline V gene (reference sequence). The CDR3 runs to 14 residues. CDR3 DNA sequence: TGTGCCAGCAGTTATGCAGGAGGGCTATACGAGCAGTACTTC. Residues: CASSYAGGLYEQYF.

The sample holds many counts of this clonotype. The chain joins TRBV7-2 to TRBJ2-2; D remains ambiguous. The CDR3 runs 11 residues. V shed 3 bases and J shed 8 bases, with 4 bases lying between them. Looked up from germline, CDR1 is SGHTA and CDR2 is FQGNSA. The CDR3 sequence is CASSFRGELFF. DNA for the CDR3: TGTGCCAGCAGCTTTAGGGGGGAGCTGTTTTTT. The full variable domain, with the rest looked up from reference TRBV7-2 and TRBJ2-2, is GAGVSQSPSNKVTEKGKDVELRCDPISGHTALYWYRQSLGQGLEFLIYFQGNSAPDKSGLPSDRFSAERTGGSVSTLTIQRTQQEDSAVYLCASSFRGELFFGEGSRLTVL.

This clonotype was observed many times. The chain recombines TRBV24-1 with TRBJ2-3; the D is unclear. CDR1 is KGHDR and CDR2 is SFDVKD in the germline V gene. This CDR3 is 13 amino acids long. Trimming stripped 7 bases from V and 4 bases from J, with 11 bases between. The chain's CDR3 is CATRGWSSDTQYF. The CDR3 coding sequence is TGTGCCACCAGGGGGTGGTCCTCAGATACGCAGTATTTT.

This clonotype was seen ten or more times. The V and J genes are TRBV10-2 and TRBJ2-1; 10 bases fit TRBD2. The CDR3 consists of 15 residues. The germline CDR1 and CDR2 sequences are WSHSY and SAAADI. V dropped 4 bases and J dropped 8; count of bases not matched to a gene: 8. CDR3 nucleotide sequence: TGCGCCAGCAGTGCGGCTAGCGGGGGTTGGGATGAGCAGTTCTTC. It translates to CASSAASGGWDEQFF.

This clonotype was counted only a few times. The chain links TRBV10-1 to TRBJ2-3; 8 bases match TRBD2. Germline loops: CDR1 WNHNN, CDR2 SYGVQD (reference sequence). This CDR3 spans 15 amino acids. J gave up 4 bases and V 4 bases, and 7 bases lay outside the gene matches. This CDR3 is CASSGYSGNADTQYF. In nucleotides, the CDR3 is TGCGCCAGCAGTGGGTATAGCGGGAACGCAGATACGCAGTATTTT.

The chain has TRBV7-9 and TRBJ2-7, with TRBD2 identical over 13 bases. CDR3 size: 15 residues. The junction had 3 bases not matched to a gene; V was cut back by 5 bases and J by 2 bases. Germline assignment: CDR1 SEHNR and CDR2 FQNEAQ (reference sequence). CDR3 residues: CASSGLAGETYEQYF. CDR3 nucleotide sequence: TGTGCCAGCAGCGGACTAGCGGGGGAAACCTACGAGCAGTACTTC. The full variable domain, with the rest looked up from reference TRBV7-9 and TRBJ2-7, is DTGVSQNPRHKITKRGQNVTFRCDPISEHNRLYWYRQTLGQGPEFLTYFQNEAQLEKSRLLSDRFSAERPKGSFSTLEIQRTEQGDSAMYLCASSGLAGETYEQYFGPGTRLTVT.

There are a few counts of this clonotype. The rearrangement joins TRBV20-1 to TRBJ1-2, with D hard to call. The CDR3 is made up of 12 amino acids. Trimming stripped 2 bases from V and 2 bases from J, with 6 bases between. CDR1 and CDR2 from the germline V gene are DFQATT and SNEGSKA (reference sequence). CDR3 nucleotides: TGCAGTGCTAGAAGTGACAACTATGGCTACACCTTC. It yields the protein CSARSDNYGYTF.

This clonotype was seen a few times. The chain links TRBV7-6 to TRBJ2-3, with D perhaps being TRBD1 or TRBD2 (6 bases each). The CDR3 spans 16 residues. Trimming pared 1 base from V and 1 base from J, leaving 12 bases between. Per the germline V gene, CDR1 is SGHVS and CDR2 is FNYEAQ. The CDR3 coding sequence is TGTGCCAGCAGCTTAGACGGGGGCGCAGGCACAGATACGCAGTATTTT. Its protein is CASSLDGGAGTDTQYF.

The gene calls are TRBV29-1 and TRBJ1-1; tentatively, D is TRBD1 (5 bases). CDR1 and CDR2 (germline): SQVTM, ANQGSEA. V was shortened by 3 bases and J by 4 bases, with 12 bases between the two germline ends. The length of the CDR3 is 13 residues. CDR3 residues: CSVDWQGATEAFF. DNA of the CDR3: TGCAGCGTTGATTGGCAGGGCGCCACTGAAGCTTTCTTT.

This clonotype appeared a few times. The J gene is TRBJ2-1, the V gene TRBV4-2; D is possibly TRBD1 (5 bases). The V end lost 3 bases, the J end lost 3 bases, and 9 bases lay between the germline ends. This CDR3 contains 14 residues. Germline CDR1 and CDR2: LGHNA and YNFKEQ. The CDR3 DNA sequence: TGTGCCAGCAGCCACGGAGACAGCTACAATGAGCAGTTCTTC. Translation gives CASSHGDSYNEQFF.

This chain uses TRBV5-6 with TRBJ2-1; maybe TRBD1 (6 bases). CDR3 length: 15 residues. With 2 bases removed from V and 7 bases from J, the gap between germline ends came to 16 bases. Germline CDR1 is SGHDT and CDR2 is YYEEEE. CDR3 loop: CASSFLQGSWNEQFF. The CDR3 nucleotides are TGTGCCAGCAGCTTCTTACAGGGCTCGTGGAATGAGCAGTTCTTC. Using reference TRBV5-6 and TRBJ2-1 for the parts outside the CDR3, the full variable domain is DAGVTQSPTHLIKTRGQQVTLRCSPKSGHDTVSWYQQALGQGPQFIFQYYEEEERQRGNFPDRFSGHQFPNYSSELNVNALLLGDSALYLCASSFLQGSWNEQFFGPGTRLTVL.

This clonotype was picked up a small number of times. The genes are TRBV6-5 and TRBJ1-1, with D unresolved. The V end was cut by 6 bases, the J end by 3 bases, with 14 bases between. The length of the CDR3 is 14 residues. Looked up from germline, CDR1 is MNHEY and CDR2 is SVGAGI. Written as DNA, the CDR3 is TGTGCCAGCAGCTTCTCTCACCGGGACACTGAAGCTTTCTTT. This translates into CASSFSHRDTEAFF.

The chain is built from TRBV2 and TRBJ1-5; a weak D match, TRBD1 (6 bases). This CDR3 contains 13 residues. Trimming left V 8 bases short and J 8 bases short, with 16 bases between. Germline CDR1 reads SNHLY; CDR2 reads FYNNEI. This CDR3 is CASLGQPSEPQHF. CDR3 sequence (DNA): TGTGCCAGCCTCGGACAGCCTTCCGAGCCCCAGCATTTT.

This clonotype showed up just a few times. The rearrangement joins TRBV28 to TRBJ2-7; D is undetermined. Deletions cut 5 bases from V and 6 bases from J, with 17 bases between. This CDR3 is 14 amino acids long. From germline, CDR1 is MDHEN and CDR2 SYDVKM. The chain's CDR3 is CASSPISVSPEQYF. DNA of the CDR3: TGTGCCAGCAGTCCGATAAGCGTATCACCCGAGCAGTACTTC.